This T cell receptor beta chain was captured in a study of cytomegalovirus exposure and HLA in healthy donors (dated by TCRdb to the late 2010s). As for the study more broadly: According to a later analysis, one platform produced both the 120 validation repertoires and the approximately 670 repertoires of the first cohort. The study aimed to test whether cataloging public T cell receptors could reveal signatures of past pathogen exposure. High-throughput TCR immunosequencing, statistical association of individual TCRs with disease status, and machine learning were combined to predict cytomegalovirus infection status. In addition to the first cohort of approximately 670 subjects, a separate validation cohort of over 90 different subjects was used.

A word on this clone: The antigen it binds to is not known. Per-base qualities were not stored, and no clone one base away is much larger.

Separate from the roughly 700-subject first cohort, the validation cohort of roughly 130 subjects was the group to which the donors belonged. General findings and caveats noted by the study authors: While some public TCRs were present in many individuals, most TCR sequences turned up only very rarely across donors. Three of the identified cytomegalovirus-associated TCR beta chains were confirmed in vitro to be specific for cytomegalovirus antigens. The study listed 150 to 200 TCR beta chains as associated with cytomegalovirus. A later analysis found that TCRs clustered in the first cohort also tended to co-occur in the roughly 120 validation repertoires, with 90% to 95% of cluster scores above 0. A later analysis had no HLA typing for the validation cohort, so co-occurrence there was scored across all 110 or so repertoires. The authors suggested that the approach could potentially be extended to other disease states and immunological phenotypes. The classifier was reported to diagnose cytomegalovirus status with high specificity and sensitivity in both the original cohort and the validation cohort.

CDR3 length: 17 amino acids, cysteine to phenylalanine. This entry keeps only the CDR3 DNA: 51 bases, framed from base 1. The germline ends are 21 bases apart after V is trimmed by 2 bases and J by 7 bases. CDR1 is given as SGHDN and CDR2 as FVKESK, both from the germline V gene. Libraries were prepared through the immunoSEQ multiplex PCR assay. Under the source paper's analysis protocol: To diagnose cytomegalovirus status from the catalog of TCR beta chain sequences, a statistical classification framework was built. Imported from immuneACCESS, the table was reduced by TCRdb to in-frame sequences with V and J called. These copies leave out some clones; in studies compared against another copy, an unresolved V gene accounts for under half, and the cause of the remainder is not known. That table gives V, J and clone size, and the DNA gave D and trimming. Recorded for this sample are fewer than 95,000 clones; 90% to 95% of them occurred a single time. The ten biggest clones cover about 0.63% of the sample.

In this chain, TRBV14 is recombined with TRBJ2-1, with TRBD1 as a weak D call on 6 bases. The sequenced sample consisted of PBMCs. The receptor was isolated from a woman younger than 30 in good health and CMV-seronegative. Here the CDR3 is given as CASSQPLQGTRANEQFF. Read as DNA, the sequence is TGTGCCAGCAGCCAACCCCTACAGGGTACGAGAGCGAATGAGCAGTTCTTC.